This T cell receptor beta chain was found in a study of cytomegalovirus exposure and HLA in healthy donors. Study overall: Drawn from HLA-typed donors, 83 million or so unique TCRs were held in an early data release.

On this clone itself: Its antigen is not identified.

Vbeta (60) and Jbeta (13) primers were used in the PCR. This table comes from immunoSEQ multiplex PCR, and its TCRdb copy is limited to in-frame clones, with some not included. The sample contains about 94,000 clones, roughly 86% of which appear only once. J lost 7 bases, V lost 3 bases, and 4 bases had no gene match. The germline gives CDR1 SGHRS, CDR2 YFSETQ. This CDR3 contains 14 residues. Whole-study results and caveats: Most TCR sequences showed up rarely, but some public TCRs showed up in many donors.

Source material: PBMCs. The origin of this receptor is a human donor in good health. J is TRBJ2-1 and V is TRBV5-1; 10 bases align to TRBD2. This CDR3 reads CASSWSGGVNEQFF. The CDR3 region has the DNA TGCGCCAGCAGCTGGAGCGGGGGGGTTAATGAGCAGTTCTTC.